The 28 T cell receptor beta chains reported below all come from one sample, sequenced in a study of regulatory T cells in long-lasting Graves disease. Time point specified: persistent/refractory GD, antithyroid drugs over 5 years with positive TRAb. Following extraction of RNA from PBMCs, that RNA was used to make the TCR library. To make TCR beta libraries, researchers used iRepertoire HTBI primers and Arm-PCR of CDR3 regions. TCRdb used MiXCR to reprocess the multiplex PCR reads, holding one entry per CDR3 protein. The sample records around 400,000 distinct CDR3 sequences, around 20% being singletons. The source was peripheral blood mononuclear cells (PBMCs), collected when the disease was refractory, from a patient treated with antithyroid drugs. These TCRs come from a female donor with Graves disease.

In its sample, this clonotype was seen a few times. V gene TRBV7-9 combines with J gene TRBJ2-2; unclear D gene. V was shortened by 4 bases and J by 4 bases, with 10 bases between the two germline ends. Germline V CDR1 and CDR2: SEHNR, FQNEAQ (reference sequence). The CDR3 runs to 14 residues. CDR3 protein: CASSSPRFTGELFF. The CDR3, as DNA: TGTGCCAGCAGCTCGCCTCGTTTCACCGGGGAGCTGTTTTTT.

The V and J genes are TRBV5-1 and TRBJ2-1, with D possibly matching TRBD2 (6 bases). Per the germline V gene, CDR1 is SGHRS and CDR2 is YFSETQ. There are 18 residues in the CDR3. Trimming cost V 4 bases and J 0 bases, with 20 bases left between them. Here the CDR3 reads CASSPQNSGLSSYNEQFF. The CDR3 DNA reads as TGCGCCAGCAGCCCCCAAAATAGCGGATTAAGCTCCTACAATGAGCAGTTCTTC.

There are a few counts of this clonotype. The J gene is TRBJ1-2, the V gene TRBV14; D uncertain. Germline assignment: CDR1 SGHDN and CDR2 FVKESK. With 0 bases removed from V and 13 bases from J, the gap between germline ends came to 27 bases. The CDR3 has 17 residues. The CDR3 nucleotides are TGTGCCAGCAGCCAAGATAGAATTGAGACATCGAACCAATACCTCACCTTC. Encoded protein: CASSQDRIETSNQYLTF.

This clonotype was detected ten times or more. The DNA of the CDR3 is TGTGCCAGCACGGTCACGGGCCGAAACACCATATATTTT. Residues: CASTVTGRNTIYF. The chain links TRBV2 to TRBJ1-3, with D uncertain. The length of the CDR3 is 13 residues. Trimming took off 7 bases at V and 5 bases at J, with 12 bases between the two ends. Germline values: CDR1 SNHLY, CDR2 FYNNEI.

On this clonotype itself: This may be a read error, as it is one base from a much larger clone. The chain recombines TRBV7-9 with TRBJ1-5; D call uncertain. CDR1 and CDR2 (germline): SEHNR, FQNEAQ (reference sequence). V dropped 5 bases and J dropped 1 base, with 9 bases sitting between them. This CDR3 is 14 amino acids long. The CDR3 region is CASSAGLSNQPQHF. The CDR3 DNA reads TGTGCCAGCAGCGCCGGACTGAGCAATCAGCCCCAGCATTTT.

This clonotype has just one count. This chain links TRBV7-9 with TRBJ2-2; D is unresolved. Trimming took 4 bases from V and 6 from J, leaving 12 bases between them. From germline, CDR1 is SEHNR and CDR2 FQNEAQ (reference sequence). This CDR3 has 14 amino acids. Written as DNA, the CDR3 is TGTGCCAGCAGCTCGTACGGCGTGGCCGGGGAGCTGTTTTTT. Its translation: CASSSYGVAGELFF.

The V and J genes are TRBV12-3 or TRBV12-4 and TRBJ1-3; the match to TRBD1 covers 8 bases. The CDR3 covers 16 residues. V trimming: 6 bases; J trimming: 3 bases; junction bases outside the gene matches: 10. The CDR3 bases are TGTGCCAGCAGGGAACAGGGGGGGACTGTTGGAAACACCATATATTTT. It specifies CASREQGGTVGNTIYF.

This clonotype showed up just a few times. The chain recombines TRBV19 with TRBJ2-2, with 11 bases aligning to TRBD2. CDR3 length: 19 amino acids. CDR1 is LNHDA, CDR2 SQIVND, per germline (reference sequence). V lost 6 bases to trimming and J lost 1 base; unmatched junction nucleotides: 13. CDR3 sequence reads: CASRVRAASGRWNTGELFF. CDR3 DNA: TGTGCCAGTAGGGTCAGAGCGGCTAGCGGGAGGTGGAACACCGGGGAGCTGTTTTTT.

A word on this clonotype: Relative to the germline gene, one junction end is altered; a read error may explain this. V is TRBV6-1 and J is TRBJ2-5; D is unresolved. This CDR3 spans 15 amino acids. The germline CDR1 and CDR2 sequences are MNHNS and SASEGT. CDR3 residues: CASSPELTYQETRYF. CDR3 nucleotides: TGTGCCAGCAGTCCTGAACTTACATACCAAGAGACCCGGTACTTC.

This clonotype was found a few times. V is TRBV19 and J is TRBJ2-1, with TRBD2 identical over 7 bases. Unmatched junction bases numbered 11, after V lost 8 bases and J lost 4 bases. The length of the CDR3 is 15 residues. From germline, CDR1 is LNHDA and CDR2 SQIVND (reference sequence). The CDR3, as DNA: TGTGCCAGTGGAGTAGCGGGCCAGGATTACAATGAGCAGTTCTTC. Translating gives CASGVAGQDYNEQFF.

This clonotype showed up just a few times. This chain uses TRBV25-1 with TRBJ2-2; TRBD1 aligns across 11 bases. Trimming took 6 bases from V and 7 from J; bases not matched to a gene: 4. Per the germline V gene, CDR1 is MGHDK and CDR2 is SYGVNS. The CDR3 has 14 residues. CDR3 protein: CASRGQGELGELFF. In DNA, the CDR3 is TGTGCCAGCAGGGGACAGGGGGAGCTCGGGGAGCTGTTTTTT.

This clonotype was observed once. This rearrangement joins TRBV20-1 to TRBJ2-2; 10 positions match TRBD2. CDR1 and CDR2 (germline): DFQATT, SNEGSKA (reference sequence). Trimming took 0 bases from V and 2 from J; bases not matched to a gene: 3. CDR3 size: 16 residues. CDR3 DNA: TGCAGTGCTAGAGATCGGACTAGCGGTAACACCGGGGAGCTGTTTTTT. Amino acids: CSARDRTSGNTGELFF.

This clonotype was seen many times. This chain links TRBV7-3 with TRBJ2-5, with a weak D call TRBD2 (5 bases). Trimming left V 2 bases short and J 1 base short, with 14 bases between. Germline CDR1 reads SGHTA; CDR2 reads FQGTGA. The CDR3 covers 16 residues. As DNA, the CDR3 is TGTGCCAGCAGCTTATCGGGGTGGCCAGGCCAAGAGACCCAGTACTTC. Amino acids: CASSLSGWPGQETQYF.

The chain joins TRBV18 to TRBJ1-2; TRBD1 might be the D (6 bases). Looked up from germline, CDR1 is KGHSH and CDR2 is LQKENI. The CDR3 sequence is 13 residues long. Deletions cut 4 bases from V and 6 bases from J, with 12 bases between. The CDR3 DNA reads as TGTGCCAGCTCACGTGACAGGAGCGATGGCTACACCTTC. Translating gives CASSRDRSDGYTF.

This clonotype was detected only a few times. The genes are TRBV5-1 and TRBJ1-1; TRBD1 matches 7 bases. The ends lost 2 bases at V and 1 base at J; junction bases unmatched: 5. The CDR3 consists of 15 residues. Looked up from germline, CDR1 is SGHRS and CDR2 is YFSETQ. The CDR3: CASSFQGDPNTEAFF. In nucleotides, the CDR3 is TGCGCCAGCAGCTTCCAGGGGGACCCGAACACTGAAGCTTTCTTT.

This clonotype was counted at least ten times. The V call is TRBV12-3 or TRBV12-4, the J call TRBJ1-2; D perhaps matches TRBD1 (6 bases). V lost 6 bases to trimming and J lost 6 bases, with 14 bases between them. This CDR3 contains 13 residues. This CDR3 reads CASRNINRDGYTF. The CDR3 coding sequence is TGTGCCAGCAGGAACATTAACAGGGATGGCTACACCTTC.

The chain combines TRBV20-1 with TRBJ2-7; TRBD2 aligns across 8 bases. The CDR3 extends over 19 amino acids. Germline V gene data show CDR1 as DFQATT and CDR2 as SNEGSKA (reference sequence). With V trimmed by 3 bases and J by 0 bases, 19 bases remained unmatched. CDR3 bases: TGCAGTGCTAGGCCCGCGGGGGCGGGAGGCCGTTCAAGCTCCTACGAGCAGTACTTC. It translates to CSARPAGAGGRSSSYEQYF.

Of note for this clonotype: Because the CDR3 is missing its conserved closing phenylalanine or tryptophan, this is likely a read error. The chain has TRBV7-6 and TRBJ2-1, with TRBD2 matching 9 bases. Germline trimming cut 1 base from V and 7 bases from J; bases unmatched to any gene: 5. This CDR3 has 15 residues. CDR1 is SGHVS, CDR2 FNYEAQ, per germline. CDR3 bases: TGTGCCAGCAGCTTAGTGGCTAGCGGGATTAATGAGCAGTTCTCC. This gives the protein CASSLVASGINEQFS.

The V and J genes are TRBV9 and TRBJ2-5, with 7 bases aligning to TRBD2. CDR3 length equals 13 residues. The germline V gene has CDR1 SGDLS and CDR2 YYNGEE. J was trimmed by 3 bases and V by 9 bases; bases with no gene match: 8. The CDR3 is CATLRLAEETQYF. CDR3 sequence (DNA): TGTGCCACCCTGCGACTAGCAGAAGAGACCCAGTACTTC.

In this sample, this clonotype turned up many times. CDR3 sequence: CATSDKVRGHQETQYF. CDR3 nucleotides: TGTGCCACCAGTGATAAGGTCAGGGGGCACCAAGAGACCCAGTACTTC. This chain uses TRBV24-1 with TRBJ2-5; 8 bases agree with TRBD1. Germline V gene data show CDR1 as KGHDR and CDR2 as SFDVKD. The CDR3 runs to 16 residues. Unmatched junction bases numbered 5, after V lost 3 bases and J lost 0 bases.

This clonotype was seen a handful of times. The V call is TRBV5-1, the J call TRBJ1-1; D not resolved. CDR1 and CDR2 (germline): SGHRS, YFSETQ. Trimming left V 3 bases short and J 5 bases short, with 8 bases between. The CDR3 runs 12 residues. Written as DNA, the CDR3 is TGCGCCAGCAGCTGGGGAGGAACTGAAGCTTTCTTT. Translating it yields CASSWGGTEAFF.

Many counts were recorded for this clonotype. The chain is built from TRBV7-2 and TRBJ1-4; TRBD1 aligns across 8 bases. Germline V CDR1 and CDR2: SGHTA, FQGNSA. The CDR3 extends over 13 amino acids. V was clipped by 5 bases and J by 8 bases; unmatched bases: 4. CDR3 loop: CASSRQGMEKLFF. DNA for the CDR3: TGTGCCAGCAGCCGACAGGGGATGGAAAAACTGTTTTTT.

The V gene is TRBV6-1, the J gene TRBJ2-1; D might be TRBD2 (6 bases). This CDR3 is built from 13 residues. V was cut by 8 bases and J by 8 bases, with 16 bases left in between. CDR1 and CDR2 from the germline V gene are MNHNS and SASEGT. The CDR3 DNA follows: TGTGCCAGCGGATTAGCGGAGCCCCATGAGCAGTTCTTC. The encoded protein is CASGLAEPHEQFF.

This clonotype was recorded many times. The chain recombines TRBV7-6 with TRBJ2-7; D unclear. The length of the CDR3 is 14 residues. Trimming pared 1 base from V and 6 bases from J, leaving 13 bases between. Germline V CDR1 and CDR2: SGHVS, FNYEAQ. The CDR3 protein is CASSLEGLRIEQYF. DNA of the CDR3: TGTGCCAGCAGCTTAGAAGGGCTCCGGATCGAGCAGTACTTC.

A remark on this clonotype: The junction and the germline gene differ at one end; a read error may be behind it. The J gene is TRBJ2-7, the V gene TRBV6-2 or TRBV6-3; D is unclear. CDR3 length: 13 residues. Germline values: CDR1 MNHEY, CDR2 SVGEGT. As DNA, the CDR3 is TGTGCCACCAGTGATTCTAACAGATACGAGCAGTACTTC. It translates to CATSDSNRYEQYF.

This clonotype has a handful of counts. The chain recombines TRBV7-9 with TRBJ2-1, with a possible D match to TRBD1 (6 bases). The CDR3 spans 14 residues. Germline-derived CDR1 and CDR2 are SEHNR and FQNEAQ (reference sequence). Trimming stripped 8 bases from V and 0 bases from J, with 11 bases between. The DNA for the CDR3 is TGTGCCAGCTTCACAGGGAGCTCCTACAATGAGCAGTTCTTC. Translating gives CASFTGSSYNEQFF.

As DNA, the CDR3 is TGCAGTGCTGAAGGCGGGAGGTCAACATATATCAATGAGCAGTTCTTC. It is translated as CSAEGGRSTYINEQFF. The V and J genes are TRBV20-1 and TRBJ2-1, with 8 bases identical to TRBD2. This CDR3 spans 16 amino acids. Germline CDR1 reads DFQATT; CDR2 reads SNEGSKA (reference sequence). Trimming cost V 5 bases and J 6 bases; bases outside gene matches: 15.

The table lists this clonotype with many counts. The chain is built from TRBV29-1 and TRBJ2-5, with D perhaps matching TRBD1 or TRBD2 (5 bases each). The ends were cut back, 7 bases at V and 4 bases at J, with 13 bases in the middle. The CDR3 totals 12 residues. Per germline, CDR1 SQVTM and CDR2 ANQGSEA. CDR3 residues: CSGTPEGETQYF. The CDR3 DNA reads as TGCAGCGGGACACCAGAGGGAGAGACCCAGTACTTC.